This passage covers 12 T cell receptor beta chains from one sample sequenced in a study of shared clonotypes between healthy human individuals. Sequencing was performed with immunoSEQ multiplex PCR; in TCRdb, only in-frame clones are kept and a portion is missing. The top ten clones hold 20% to 25% of a sample with about 680,000 clones, around 92% of them seen once. Naive CD8 cells lacked CD45RO, underwent positive selection for CCR7 and left out terminally differentiated effector memory CD45RA+ cells. The material sequenced was naive CD8+ T cells sorted from blood. The receptors come from a man aged 25 to 40 in good health.

A single count supports this clone. This sequence joins TRBV5-6 and TRBJ2-7, with a possible D match to TRBD2 (5 bases). The CDR3 covers 15 residues. Trimming cost V 4 bases and J 5 bases, with 19 bases left between them. The germline gives CDR1 SGHDT, CDR2 YYEEEE. CDR3: CASSVPTSLFHEQYF. As DNA, the CDR3 is TGTGCCAGCAGCGTGCCTACTAGTTTGTTCCACGAGCAGTACTTC.

The V and J genes are TRBV9 and TRBJ1-1; D might be TRBD1 (6 bases). The V gene's germline CDR1 is SGDLS and CDR2 YYNGEE. CDR3 size: 16 residues. Trimming pared 0 bases from V and 1 base from J, leaving 13 bases between. In DNA, the CDR3 is TGTGCCAGCAGCGTAGCTCCAGGGGTGGCGAACACTGAAGCTTTCTTT. It translates to CASSVAPGVANTEAFF.

The rearrangement links TRBV11-2 to TRBJ2-3; the D is unclear. Germline V lookup: CDR1 SGHAT, CDR2 FQNNGV. Deletions cut 4 bases from V and 1 base from J, with 24 bases between. The CDR3 is made up of 19 amino acids. For the CDR3, the DNA is TGTGCCAGCAGCTCGCTAAATACCAACCCGGACCGGGGCACAGATACGCAGTATTTT. It translates to CASSSLNTNPDRGTDTQYF.

This rearrangement joins TRBV30 to TRBJ1-2; D not certain. This CDR3 is built from 13 residues. Between the trimmed V and J ends, which lost 5 bases and 8 bases, there was a span of 18 bases. Germline lookup yields CDR1 GTSNPN and CDR2 SVGIG (reference sequence). This CDR3 is CAWSFLQYQGYTF. The CDR3, as DNA: TGTGCCTGGTCTTTCTTACAGTATCAAGGCTACACCTTC.

The V and J genes are TRBV5-1 and TRBJ2-3, with TRBD2 identical over 11 bases. The germline V gene has CDR1 SGHRS and CDR2 YFSETQ. The CDR3 sequence is 18 residues long. With 3 bases clipped from V and 2 bases from J, the junction kept 11 bases outside the gene matches. The CDR3 is CASSSGTLAGGPTDTQYF. The CDR3 bases are TGCGCCAGCAGCTCGGGGACTCTAGCGGGAGGTCCCACAGATACGCAGTATTTT. The variable domain in full, completed from reference TRBV5-1 and TRBJ2-3, reads KAGVTQTPRYLIKTRGQQVTLSCSPISGHRSVSWYQQTPGQGLQFLFEYFSETQRNKGNFPGRFSGRQFSNSRSEMNVSTLELGDSALYLCASSSGTLAGGPTDTQYFGPGTRLTVL.

The V call is TRBV7-6, the J call TRBJ1-1; D unclear. V was pared by 8 bases and J by 7 bases, with 11 bases between. This CDR3 is built from 11 residues. In germline, CDR1 is SGHVS, CDR2 FNYEAQ. CDR3 coding DNA: TGTGCCAGCGGCCCGGGGTATGAAGCTTTCTTT. Its translation is CASGPGYEAFF.

The rearrangement joins TRBV6-1 to TRBJ2-5; 9 bases agree with TRBD2. Germline loops: CDR1 MNHNS, CDR2 SASEGT. The ends lost 0 bases at V and 4 bases at J; junction bases unmatched: 9. The CDR3 has 17 amino acids. In nucleotides, the CDR3 is TGTGCCAGCAGTGAAGCGCTACCTTTAGCGGGAGCAGAGACCCAGTACTTC. It specifies CASSEALPLAGAETQYF.

J is TRBJ2-1 and V is TRBV11-2, with D maybe TRBD2 (6 bases). From germline, CDR1 is SGHAT and CDR2 FQNNGV. This CDR3 spans 18 amino acids. Trimming cost V 1 base and J 1 base, with 17 bases left between them. The CDR3 loop reads CASSLAPTERASYNEQFF. CDR3 sequence (DNA): TGTGCCAGCAGCTTAGCCCCAACGGAGCGGGCGTCCTACAATGAGCAGTTCTTC.

The chain has TRBV29-1 and TRBJ2-5; D might be TRBD1 or TRBD2, each matching 5 bases. Germline-derived CDR1 and CDR2 are SQVTM and ANQGSEA. V lost 6 bases and J 5 bases, leaving 16 bases between the germline ends. CDR3 length equals 13 residues. The CDR3 loop reads CSVDSARGETQYF. CDR3 in DNA: TGCAGCGTCGACAGTGCGCGAGGGGAGACCCAGTACTTC.

This clone was picked up one time. The DNA of the CDR3 is TGTGCCAGCAGTTTCCTTCGACGGAGCTCCTACAATGAGCAGTTCTTC. This encodes CASSFLRRSSYNEQFF. The chain recombines TRBV27 with TRBJ2-1, with unresolved D. V dropped 3 bases and J dropped 0 bases, with 12 bases sitting between them. CDR1 is MNHEY and CDR2 is SMNVEV in the germline V gene (reference sequence). The CDR3 totals 16 residues.

The chain combines TRBV11-2 with TRBJ2-7, with 11 bases that match TRBD1. V trimming: 5 bases; J trimming: 5 bases; junction bases outside the gene matches: 5. CDR1 SGHAT and CDR2 FQNNGV come from the germline V gene. This CDR3 contains 14 residues. In DNA, the CDR3 is TGTGCCAGCAGCCCGGGACAGGGGGGAGACGAGCAGTACTTC. This codes for CASSPGQGGDEQYF.

The chain has TRBV7-6 and TRBJ2-2; unclear D gene. Germline lookup yields CDR1 SGHVS and CDR2 FNYEAQ. V was cut by 2 bases and J by 10 bases, with 5 bases left in between. The CDR3 contains 11 residues. The CDR3 DNA is TGTGCCAGCAGCTTAAATATGGAGCTGTTTTTT. It specifies CASSLNMELFF.